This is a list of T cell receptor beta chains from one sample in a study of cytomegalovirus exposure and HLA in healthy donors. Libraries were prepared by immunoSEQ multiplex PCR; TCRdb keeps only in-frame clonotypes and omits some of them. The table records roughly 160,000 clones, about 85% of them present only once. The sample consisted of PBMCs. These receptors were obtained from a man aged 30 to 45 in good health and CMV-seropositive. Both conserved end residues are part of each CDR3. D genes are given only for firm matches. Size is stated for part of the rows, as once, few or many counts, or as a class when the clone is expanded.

CDR3nt: TGTGCCAGCAGCCCTAGCGGGAGGGCCTCAGGCACCGGGGAGCTGTTTTTT
CDR3aa: CASSPSGRASGTGELFF
j_gene: TRBJ2-2
v_gene: TRBV7-8
d_gene: TRBD2
abundance: NA

CDR3nt: TGTGCCAGCAGCTTGGCAAATGAGCAGTTCTTC
CDR3aa: CASSLANEQFF
j_gene: TRBJ2-1
v_gene: TRBV5-5
d_gene: NA
abundance: NA

CDR3nt: TGTGCCAGCAGCAAAGACAGGATGAACACTGAAGCTTTCTTT
CDR3aa: CASSKDRMNTEAFF
j_gene: TRBJ1-1
v_gene: TRBV5-4
d_gene: NA
abundance: NA

CDR3nt: TGTGCCAGCACCCCCTACCCCCACTCCTACGAGCAGTACTTC
CDR3aa: CASTPYPHSYEQYF
j_gene: TRBJ2-7
v_gene: TRBV6-6
d_gene: NA
abundance: NA

CDR3nt: TGCAGCGGGGGGGTATGGGACAGAGCCTATGGCTACACCTTC
CDR3aa: CSGGVWDRAYGYTF
j_gene: TRBJ1-2
v_gene: TRBV29-1
d_gene: TRBD1
abundance: NA

CDR3nt: TGTGCCAGCAGTTTGTCAGGGACAGGGGGCAATGGCTACACCTTC
CDR3aa: CASSLSGTGGNGYTF
j_gene: TRBJ1-2
v_gene: TRBV28
d_gene: TRBD1
abundance: NA

CDR3nt: TGTGCCAGCAGCTTTCGGACTTTCCTAAATGAGCAGTTCTTC
CDR3aa: CASSFRTFLNEQFF
j_gene: TRBJ2-1
v_gene: TRBV5-6
d_gene: NA
abundance: NA

CDR3nt: TGTGCCAGCTCACCAAGGACATCGCCGGACACTGAAGCTTTCTTT
CDR3aa: CASSPRTSPDTEAFF
j_gene: TRBJ1-1
v_gene: TRBV18
d_gene: NA
abundance: NA

CDR3nt: TGTGCCAGCAGCCCTCGAAGGGACAACTCCTTCCACGTCCTGACTTTC
CDR3aa: CASSPRRDNSFHVLTF
j_gene: TRBJ2-6
v_gene: TRBV7-2
d_gene: NA
abundance: NA

CDR3nt: TGTGCCAGCAGTTTAGCGTACGCGGCGCCAGATACGCAGTATTTT
CDR3aa: CASSLAYAAPDTQYF
j_gene: TRBJ2-3
v_gene: TRBV27
d_gene: NA
abundance: NA

CDR3nt: TGTGCCAGCAGTTACCAAGGGACAGGGGGATACGAGCAGTACTTC
CDR3aa: CASSYQGTGGYEQYF
j_gene: TRBJ2-7
v_gene: TRBV6-6
d_gene: TRBD1
abundance: NA

CDR3nt: TGTGCCAGCAGTTTGTTGGGACTAGCGGGAAGGACAGATACGCAGTATTTT
CDR3aa: CASSLLGLAGRTDTQYF
j_gene: TRBJ2-3
v_gene: TRBV27
d_gene: TRBD2
abundance: NA

CDR3nt: TGTGCCAGCAGCCAAGAAGCGATGCTAGCGGTATCCTCCTACGAGCAGTACTTC
CDR3aa: CASSQEAMLAVSSYEQYF
j_gene: TRBJ2-7
v_gene: TRBV4-2
d_gene: TRBD2
abundance: few

CDR3nt: TGTGCTAGTGGTTTGGAACAGGGAACCGAAGCTTTCTTT
CDR3aa: CASGLEQGTEAFF
j_gene: TRBJ1-1
v_gene: TRBV12-5
d_gene: NA
abundance: once

CDR3nt: TGTGCCAGCAGCCGCGGACAGGGGGCTGGAAACACCATATATTTT
CDR3aa: CASSRGQGAGNTIYF
j_gene: TRBJ1-3
v_gene: TRBV27
d_gene: TRBD1
abundance: NA

CDR3nt: TGTGCCAGCTCACCTCGGAACACCGGGGAGCTGTTTTTT
CDR3aa: CASSPRNTGELFF
j_gene: TRBJ2-2
v_gene: TRBV18
d_gene: NA
abundance: once

CDR3nt: TGCGCCAGCAGCCCTCTTGGGACAGAGAACACCGGGGAGCTGTTTTTT
CDR3aa: CASSPLGTENTGELFF
j_gene: TRBJ2-2
v_gene: TRBV5-1
d_gene: TRBD1
abundance: once

CDR3nt: TGTGCCAGCAGCCCAGGCACAGATACGCAGTATTTT
CDR3aa: CASSPGTDTQYF
j_gene: TRBJ2-3
v_gene: TRBV6-1
d_gene: NA
abundance: NA

CDR3nt: TGTGCCAGCAGCCGCGAGCAGGGGGCTGAAGCTTTCTTT
CDR3aa: CASSREQGAEAFF
j_gene: TRBJ1-1
v_gene: TRBV7-9
d_gene: TRBD1
abundance: NA

CDR3nt: TGTGCCAGCAGCCCAGGGCAGGGTAATTCACCCCTCCACTTT
CDR3aa: CASSPGQGNSPLHF
j_gene: TRBJ1-6
v_gene: TRBV7-9
d_gene: NA
abundance: NA

CDR3nt: TGTGCCAGTAGTATAGGACTAGCGGGACCTTACAATGAGCAGTTCTTC
CDR3aa: CASSIGLAGPYNEQFF
j_gene: TRBJ2-1
v_gene: TRBV19
d_gene: TRBD2
abundance: NA

CDR3nt: TGTGCCAGCAGTTACTCGAGGCCAGTCTCTGGAAACACCATATATTTT
CDR3aa: CASSYSRPVSGNTIYF
j_gene: TRBJ1-3
v_gene: TRBV6-5
d_gene: NA
abundance: NA

CDR3nt: TGTGCCAGCAGCTTAGGCATTGCGGGAGCGGGCGGGGAGCTGTTTTTT
CDR3aa: CASSLGIAGAGGELFF
j_gene: TRBJ2-2
v_gene: TRBV7-2
d_gene: TRBD2
abundance: NA

CDR3nt: TGCGCCAGCAGCCCCAGGGAGGTATCTGGAAACACCATATATTTT
CDR3aa: CASSPREVSGNTIYF
j_gene: TRBJ1-3
v_gene: TRBV5-1
d_gene: NA
abundance: NA

CDR3nt: TGTGCCAGCAGTTGGGGACAGACTAATGAAAAACTGTTTTTT
CDR3aa: CASSWGQTNEKLFF
j_gene: TRBJ1-4
v_gene: TRBV27
d_gene: TRBD1
abundance: NA

CDR3nt: TGTGCCAGCAGCTTAATTGCACGGGGCACCGGGGAGCTGTTTTTT
CDR3aa: CASSLIARGTGELFF
j_gene: TRBJ2-2
v_gene: TRBV11-2
d_gene: NA
abundance: NA

CDR3nt: TGTGCCAGCAGCCCCATTCGGGCGGGAGTTTCCTACGAGCAGTACTTC
CDR3aa: CASSPIRAGVSYEQYF
j_gene: TRBJ2-7
v_gene: TRBV11-3
d_gene: TRBD2
abundance: NA

CDR3nt: TGTGCCAGCAGCTCCCAGCTAGCGGCCTACAATGAGCAGTTCTTC
CDR3aa: CASSSQLAAYNEQFF
j_gene: TRBJ2-1
v_gene: TRBV7-8
d_gene: TRBD2
abundance: NA

CDR3nt: TGTGCCAGCCGAAGCGGGAGTTACACCGGGGAGCTGTTTTTT
CDR3aa: CASRSGSYTGELFF
j_gene: TRBJ2-2
v_gene: TRBV27
d_gene: TRBD2
abundance: NA

CDR3nt: TGCGCCAGCAGCTTAAAGGAGTCGTCCTATGGCTACACCTTC
CDR3aa: CASSLKESSYGYTF
j_gene: TRBJ1-2
v_gene: TRBV5-1
d_gene: NA
abundance: NA

CDR3nt: TGTGCCAGCAGCTTAGCGCCGGGGGGAGGGGGTCAGGGGACCCAGTACTTC
CDR3aa: CASSLAPGGGGQGTQYF
j_gene: TRBJ2-5
v_gene: TRBV7-8
d_gene: NA
abundance: NA

CDR3nt: TGTGCCCTTCGCGGGGTGAACACTGAAGCTTTCTTT
CDR3aa: CALRGVNTEAFF
j_gene: TRBJ1-1
v_gene: TRBV10-3
d_gene: NA
abundance: NA

CDR3nt: TGTGCCAGCAGCTTGGATCGGGGAAACACCATATATTTT
CDR3aa: CASSLDRGNTIYF
j_gene: TRBJ1-3
v_gene: TRBV5-4
d_gene: NA
abundance: NA

CDR3nt: TGTGCCAGTAGTATCCCCAGGAGGGGGGGGAATCAGCCCCAGCATTTT
CDR3aa: CASSIPRRGGNQPQHF
j_gene: TRBJ1-5
v_gene: TRBV19
d_gene: NA
abundance: NA

CDR3nt: TGTTCCAGCAGCTCGGGACAGGGGGTCATCACAGATACGCAGTATTTT
CDR3aa: CSSSSGQGVITDTQYF
j_gene: TRBJ2-3
v_gene: TRBV7-9
d_gene: TRBD1
abundance: NA

CDR3nt: TGTGCCAGCAGCAACCGTCCCGGGACATATTATAGCAATCAGCCCCAGCATTTT
CDR3aa: CASSNRPGTYYSNQPQHF
j_gene: TRBJ1-5
v_gene: TRBV7-8
d_gene: NA
abundance: NA

CDR3nt: TGTTCCAGCAGCCTACTAGCGGGCAGCTCCTACAATGAGCAGTTCTTC
CDR3aa: CSSSLLAGSSYNEQFF
j_gene: TRBJ2-1
v_gene: TRBV7-9
d_gene: TRBD2
abundance: NA

CDR3nt: TGCGCCAGCAGCCAAGGTCAAGGACAGGGCGAAGGGGCAGATACGCAGTATTTT
CDR3aa: CASSQGQGQGEGADTQYF
j_gene: TRBJ2-3
v_gene: TRBV4-3
d_gene: TRBD1
abundance: NA

CDR3nt: TGCAGCGTTGAATTGGTCGGGAACGCAGATACGCAGTATTTT
CDR3aa: CSVELVGNADTQYF
j_gene: TRBJ2-3
v_gene: TRBV29-1
d_gene: NA
abundance: NA

CDR3nt: TGTGCCAGCAGCCTAGCGGGACTCCCCCCAGATACGCAGTATTTT
CDR3aa: CASSLAGLPPDTQYF
j_gene: TRBJ2-3
v_gene: TRBV7-2
d_gene: TRBD2
abundance: NA

CDR3nt: TGCGCCAGCAGCCAGAACCAGCCCGGCGGGCCTGAGCAGTTCTTC
CDR3aa: CASSQNQPGGPEQFF
j_gene: TRBJ2-1
v_gene: TRBV4-3
d_gene: NA
abundance: once

CDR3nt: TGTGCCAGCAGCTTGGACAGGCATAACTATGGCTACACCTTC
CDR3aa: CASSLDRHNYGYTF
j_gene: TRBJ1-2
v_gene: TRBV5-6
d_gene: NA
abundance: NA